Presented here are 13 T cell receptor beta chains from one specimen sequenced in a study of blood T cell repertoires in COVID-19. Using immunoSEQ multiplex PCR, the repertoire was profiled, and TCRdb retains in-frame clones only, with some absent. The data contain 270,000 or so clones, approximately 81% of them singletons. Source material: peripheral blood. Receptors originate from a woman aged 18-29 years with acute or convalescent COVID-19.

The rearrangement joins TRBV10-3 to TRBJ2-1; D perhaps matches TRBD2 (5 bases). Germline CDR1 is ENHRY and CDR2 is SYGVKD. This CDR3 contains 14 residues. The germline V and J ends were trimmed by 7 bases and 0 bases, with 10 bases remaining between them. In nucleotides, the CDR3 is TGTGCCATCAACAGCGGAGGCTCCTACAATGAGCAGTTCTTC. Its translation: CAINSGGSYNEQFF.

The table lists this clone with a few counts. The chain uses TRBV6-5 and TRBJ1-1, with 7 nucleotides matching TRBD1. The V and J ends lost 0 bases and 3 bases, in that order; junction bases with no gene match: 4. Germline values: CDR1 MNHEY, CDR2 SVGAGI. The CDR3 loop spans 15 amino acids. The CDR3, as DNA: TGTGCCAGCAGTTACTCCGTCAGGGGGGACACTGAAGCTTTCTTT. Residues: CASSYSVRGDTEAFF.

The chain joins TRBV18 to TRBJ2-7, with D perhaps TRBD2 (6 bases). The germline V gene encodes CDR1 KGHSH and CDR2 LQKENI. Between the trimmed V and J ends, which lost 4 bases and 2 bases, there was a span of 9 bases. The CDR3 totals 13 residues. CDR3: CASSLADTYEQYF. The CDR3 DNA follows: TGTGCCAGCTCACTAGCGGACACCTACGAGCAGTACTTC.

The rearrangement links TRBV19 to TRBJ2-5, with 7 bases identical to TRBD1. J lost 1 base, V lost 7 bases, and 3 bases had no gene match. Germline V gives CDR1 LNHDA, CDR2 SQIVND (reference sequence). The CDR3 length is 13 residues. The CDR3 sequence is CASTHRGQETQYF. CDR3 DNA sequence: TGTGCCAGTACCCACAGGGGCCAAGAGACCCAGTACTTC.

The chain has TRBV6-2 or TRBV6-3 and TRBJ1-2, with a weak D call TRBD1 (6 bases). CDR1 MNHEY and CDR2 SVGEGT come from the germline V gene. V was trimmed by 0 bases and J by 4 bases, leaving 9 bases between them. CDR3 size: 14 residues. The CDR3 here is CASSYSTGTYGYTF. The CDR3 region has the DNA TGTGCCAGCAGTTACTCCACAGGGACCTATGGCTACACCTTC.

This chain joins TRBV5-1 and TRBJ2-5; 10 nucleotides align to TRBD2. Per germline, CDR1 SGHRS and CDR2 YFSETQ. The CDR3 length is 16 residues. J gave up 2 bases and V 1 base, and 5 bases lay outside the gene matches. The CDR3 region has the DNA TGCGCCAGCAGCTTGTTGGCTAGCGGGGGTCAAGAGACCCAGTACTTC. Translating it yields CASSLLASGGQETQYF.

CDR3 coding DNA: TGTGCCAGTATGGGACAGGGCTACGAGCAGTACTTC. Translating gives CASMGQGYEQYF. This chain connects TRBV19 to TRBJ2-7; 9 bases are a match to TRBD1. The CDR3 covers 12 residues. V lost 7 bases and J lost 3; bases outside the gene matches: 1. Germline V lookup: CDR1 LNHDA, CDR2 SQIVND (reference sequence).

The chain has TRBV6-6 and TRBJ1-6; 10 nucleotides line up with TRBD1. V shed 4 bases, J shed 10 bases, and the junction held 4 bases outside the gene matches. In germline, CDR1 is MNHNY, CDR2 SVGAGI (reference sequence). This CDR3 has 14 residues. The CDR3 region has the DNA TGTGCCAGCAGTTGGGACAGGGGAAGCTCACCCCTCCACTTT. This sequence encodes CASSWDRGSSPLHF.

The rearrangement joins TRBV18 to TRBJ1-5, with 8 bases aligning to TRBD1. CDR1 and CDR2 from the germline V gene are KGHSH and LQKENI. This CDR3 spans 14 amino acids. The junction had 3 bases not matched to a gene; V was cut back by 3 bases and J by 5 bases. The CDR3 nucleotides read TGTGCCAGCTCACCGCAGGGACAGGATCAGCCCCAGCATTTT. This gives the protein CASSPQGQDQPQHF.

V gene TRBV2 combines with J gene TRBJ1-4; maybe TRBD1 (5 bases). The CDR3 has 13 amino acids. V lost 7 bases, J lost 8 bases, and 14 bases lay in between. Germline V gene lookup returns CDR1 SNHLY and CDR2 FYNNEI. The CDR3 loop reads CASNTQGREKLFF. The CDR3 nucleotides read TGTGCCAGCAACACTCAGGGCAGGGAAAAACTGTTTTTT.

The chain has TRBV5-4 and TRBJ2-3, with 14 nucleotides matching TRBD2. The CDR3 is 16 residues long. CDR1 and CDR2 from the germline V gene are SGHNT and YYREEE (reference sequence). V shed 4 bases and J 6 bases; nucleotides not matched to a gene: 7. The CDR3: CASSKPGLAGVDTQYF. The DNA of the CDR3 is TGTGCCAGCAGCAAGCCGGGACTAGCGGGAGTGGATACGCAGTATTTT.

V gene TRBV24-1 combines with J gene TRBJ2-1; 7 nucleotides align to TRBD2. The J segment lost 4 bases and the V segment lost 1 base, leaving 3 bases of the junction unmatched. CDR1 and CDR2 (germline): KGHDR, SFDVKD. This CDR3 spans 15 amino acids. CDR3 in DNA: TGTGCCACCAGTGATTTAGAGCGGGATTACAATGAGCAGTTCTTC. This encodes CATSDLERDYNEQFF.

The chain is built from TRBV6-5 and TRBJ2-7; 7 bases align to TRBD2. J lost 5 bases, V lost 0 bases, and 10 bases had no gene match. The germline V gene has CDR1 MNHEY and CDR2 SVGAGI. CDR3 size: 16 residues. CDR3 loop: CASSYSSGQRWDEQYF. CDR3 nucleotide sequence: TGTGCCAGCAGTTACTCTAGCGGGCAACGCTGGGACGAGCAGTACTTC.